These T cell receptor beta chains were read from a single sample in a study of CD8 T cells in Susac syndrome. TCRdb re-called the immunoSEQ multiplex PCR reads through MiXCR, storing one row per CDR3 protein. The sample holds about 300,000 distinct CDR3 sequences, 75% to 85% seen once. The specimen sequenced was CD8+ T cells from PBMCs. The receptors were gathered from a human donor with multiple sclerosis. Both conserved end residues are part of each CDR3. The order of the fields is clone size, D gene, V gene, J gene, CDR3 DNA, CDR3 protein. D genes are given only for firm matches. Rows may omit the clone size; those that give it use once, few, many or a size class.

.	.	TRBV7-3	TRBJ2-1	TGTGCCAGCAGCTTAACGGCGCTAGCGAACGACAATGAGCAGTTCTTC	CASSLTALANDNEQFF
.	TRBD1	TRBV28	TRBJ1-5	TGTGCCAGCAGTTTATCCCTACAGGGGAATCAGCCCCAGCATTTT	CASSLSLQGNQPQHF
.	.	TRBV28	TRBJ1-2	TGTGCCAGCAGTTTTGCAGGGCGGGGGAGAGGCTACACCTTC	CASSFAGRGRGYTF
.	.	TRBV12-3/TRBV12-4	TRBJ1-5	TGTGCCAGCACCCAGTACGCAGGAGAGCCCCAGCATTTT	CASTQYAGEPQHF
.	.	TRBV25-1	TRBJ1-3	TGTGCCAGCAGTGGGCCGAGAAACACCATATATTTT	CASSGPRNTIYF
once	.	TRBV4-3	TRBJ2-1	TGCGCCAGCAGCCACGGGACGCAGCAGTTCTTC	CASSHGTQQFF
.	TRBD1	TRBV19	TRBJ1-2	TGTGCCAGTAGTAGGACGACAGGGCCCTATGGCTACACCTTC	CASSRTTGPYGYTF
.	.	TRBV4-1	TRBJ2-1	TGCGCCAGCAGCCAATTCCGCTTGGGTGAGCAGTTCTTC	CASSQFRLGEQFF
.	.	TRBV14	TRBJ2-2	TGTGCCAGCAGCCAATTGCCGGTTAGAGACACCGGGGAGCTGTTTTTT	CASSQLPVRDTGELFF
.	.	TRBV20-1	TRBJ2-1	TGCAGTGGGGGGCGGGACTATGAGCAGTTCTTC	CSGGRDYEQFF
.	.	TRBV7-9	TRBJ2-5	TGTGCCAGCAGCCCCCCCAGCCTCGAACAGACCCAGTACTTC	CASSPPSLEQTQYF
.	.	TRBV7-3	TRBJ2-7	TGTGCCAGCAGCTGGGACAAGGGGAGCGAGCAGTACTTC	CASSWDKGSEQYF
.	.	TRBV27	TRBJ1-5	TGTGCCAGCAGTTTCGACAGTAGCAATCAGCCCCAGCATTTT	CASSFDSSNQPQHF